This is a list of T cell receptor beta chains from one sample in a study of T-cell memory formation after mild COVID-19. One entry per CDR3 protein results from TCRdb running MiXCR on the 5' RACE reads. This sample yields around 530,000 distinct CDR3 sequences, of which about a fifth are seen a single time; about 8.7% belongs to the top ten. The material sequenced was PBMCs or a T cell subset sorted from them (not recorded which). These receptors came from an adult woman who had mild COVID-19 (a few samples of this study predate the infection). Cell type and time point are not known. Each CDR3 is given without its conserved first and last residue.

V	J	length	CDR3
TRBV12-3/TRBV12-4	TRBJ2-7	14	ASSLRWTGGYHEQY
TRBV7-9	TRBJ1-2	13	ASTPIDRTNYGYT
TRBV12-3/TRBV12-4	TRBJ1-4	13	ASRPSGNLNEKLF
TRBV12-3/TRBV12-4	TRBJ2-7	15	ASSLGTSGGAHYEQY
TRBV5-1	TRBJ2-3	12	ASSEQGYSDTQY
TRBV10-3	TRBJ2-3	9	AISAGDTQY
TRBV3-1	TRBJ1-2	13	ASSPNVRENYGYT
TRBV6-5	TRBJ1-1	14	ASRSGAGPLNTEAF
TRBV9	TRBJ2-1	10	ASSAPSIEQF
TRBV6-5	TRBJ2-3	13	ASSYARGSTDTQY
TRBV5-6	TRBJ1-1	12	ASSLERYRTEAF
TRBV6-2/TRBV6-3	TRBJ1-1	12	ASRTTGGFTEAF
TRBV7-9	TRBJ2-5	14	ASSSPRSGVRETQY
TRBV15	TRBJ2-3	14	ATSVEIAGFTDTQY
TRBV2	TRBJ2-7	10	ASSETSGRPY
TRBV12-3/TRBV12-4	TRBJ1-1	13	ASSPHPTGVAEAF
TRBV6-5	TRBJ1-6	12	ASRGTFRNSPLH
TRBV5-1	TRBJ1-1	12	ASSSGTENTEAF
TRBV3-1	TRBJ1-4	14	ASSRAFNRGSEKLF
TRBV6-5	TRBJ1-4	13	ASSPDWGTNEKLF
TRBV20-1	TRBJ2-6	11	SAGQVGANVLT
TRBV6-5	TRBJ1-1	14	ASRTLGQLLNTEAF
TRBV7-2	TRBJ2-1	13	ASSTPSGMRNEQF
TRBV6-4	TRBJ2-5	13	ASSDVGPSGETQY
TRBV2	TRBJ2-2	18	ASSDPSGGMSRRRTGELF
TRBV4-1	TRBJ2-1	14	ASSLLAGGPGFEQF
TRBV2	TRBJ2-2	11	ASSEAGTGELF
TRBV7-9	TRBJ1-2	12	ASSPDLFSYGYT
TRBV13	TRBJ2-1	12	ASSPGLALNEQF
TRBV5-6	TRBJ2-2	12	ASSRGVNTGELF
TRBV12-3/TRBV12-4	TRBJ2-5	13	ASSSGGEGWETQY
TRBV6-5	TRBJ2-5	14	ASSYDRGTAQETQY
TRBV4-1	TRBJ1-5	12	ASSQDGLYQPQH
TRBV12-3/TRBV12-4	TRBJ1-2	10	ASSPRDRGYT
TRBV12-3/TRBV12-4	TRBJ2-4	13	ASSLPRIAKNIQY
TRBV7-9	TRBJ1-2	15	ASSLDRQSEVNYGYT
TRBV7-2	TRBJ2-1	12	ASSPPGAYNEQF
TRBV5-4	TRBJ1-4	13	ASSTWTGFNEKLF
TRBV12-3/TRBV12-4	TRBJ1-1	12	ASRAGGLNTEAF
TRBV6-5	TRBJ1-1	13	ASSYLTSAATEAF
TRBV5-6	TRBJ2-7	11	ASSLVSEYEQY
TRBV12-3/TRBV12-4	TRBJ1-1	11	ASSRTGIPEAF
TRBV5-5	TRBJ1-2	14	ASSPEARVGTYGYT
TRBV24-1	TRBJ2-1	12	ATSKGGPNDEQF
TRBV10-3	TRBJ2-1	13	AISEPDRGPNEQF
TRBV12-3/TRBV12-4	TRBJ2-5	11	ASSFTGRETQY
TRBV12-3/TRBV12-4	TRBJ2-5	11	ASRRGFGETQY
TRBV4-2	TRBJ2-1	13	ASSYSGSPVGEQF
TRBV4-1	TRBJ2-2	15	ASRPTREGQGTGELF